This T cell receptor (beta chain) came from a study of shared clonotypes between healthy human individuals. The method was immunoSEQ multiplex PCR; TCRdb's version includes in-frame clones alone and lacks a portion of them. This sample yields approximately 2,300,000 clones, of which approximately 90% are seen a single time; about 0.36% belongs to the top ten. Between the trimmed V and J ends, which lost 5 bases and 6 bases, there was a span of 4 bases. This CDR3 comprises 11 residues. Germline V gives CDR1 LNHDA, CDR2 SQIVND (reference sequence). The receptor was derived from a man younger than 35 in good health. Some clones in this sample may be carry-over from other donors' samples. The chain joins TRBV19 to TRBJ2-2; D gene uncertain. Material: naive CD4+ T cells from PBMCs. Subset defined: CD45RA+ positively selected. The CDR3 sequence: CASSLAGELFF. The CDR3 DNA reads as TGTGCCAGTAGTCTCGCCGGGGAGCTGTTTTTT. The variable domain in full, with the rest retrieved from reference TRBV19 and TRBJ2-2, is DGGITQSPKYLFRKEGQNVTLSCEQNLNHDAMYWYRQDPGQGLRLIYYSQIVNDFQKGDIAEGYSVSREKKESFPLTVTSAQKNPTAFYLCASSLAGELFFGEGSRLTVL.